This T cell receptor (beta chain) stems from a study of blood T cell repertoires in COVID-19. Original processing methods: Amplifying reference gene primers gave estimates of nucleated cell counts. Method: immunoSEQ multiplex PCR; TCRdb's copy keeps in-frame clones and lacks some. That table gives V, J and clone size, and the DNA gave D and trimming. This repertoire shows about 110,000 clones, over 75% found once; its top ten account for around 6.7%. This receptor was identified in a woman in her forties or fifties with acute or convalescent COVID-19. Sequencing was carried out using peripheral blood.

The CDR3 spells CATSPRSGQGVPPLHF. In DNA, the CDR3 is TGTGCCACCAGCCCCCGCTCGGGACAGGGGGTACCACCCCTCCACTTT. The chain employs TRBV15 and TRBJ1-6; 11 bases are shared with TRBD1. There are 16 residues in the CDR3. V was clipped by 5 bases and J by 11 bases; unmatched bases: 11. Germline lookup yields CDR1 LNHNV and CDR2 YYDKDF (reference sequence).